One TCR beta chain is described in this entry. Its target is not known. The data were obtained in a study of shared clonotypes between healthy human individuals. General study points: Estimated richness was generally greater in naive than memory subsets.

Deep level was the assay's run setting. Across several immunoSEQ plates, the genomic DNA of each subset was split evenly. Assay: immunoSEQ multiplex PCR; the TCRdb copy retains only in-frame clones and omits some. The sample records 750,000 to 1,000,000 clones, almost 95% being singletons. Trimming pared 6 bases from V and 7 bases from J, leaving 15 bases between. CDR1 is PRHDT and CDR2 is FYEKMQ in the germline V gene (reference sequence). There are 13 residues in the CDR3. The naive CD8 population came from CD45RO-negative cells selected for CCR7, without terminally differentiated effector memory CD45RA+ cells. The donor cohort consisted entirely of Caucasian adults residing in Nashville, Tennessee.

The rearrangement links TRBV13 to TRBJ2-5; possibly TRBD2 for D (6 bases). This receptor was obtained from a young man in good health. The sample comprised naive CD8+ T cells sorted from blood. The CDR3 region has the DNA TGTGCCAGCAGGAACGGACTAAGTCCGACCCAGTACTTC. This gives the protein CASRNGLSPTQYF.